The 3 T cell receptor beta chains presented below share a single source sample, sequenced in a study of shared clonotypes between healthy human individuals. In the naive CD8 group, cells lacked CD45RO and were positively selected for CCR7, so terminally differentiated effector memory CD45RA+ cells were left out. The repertoire was sequenced with immunoSEQ multiplex PCR; TCRdb's copy has only in-frame clones and lacks some. The data contain about 2 million clones, less than 95% of them singletons. Sequencing was done on a sample of naive CD8+ T cells sorted from blood. The receptors originated from a man aged 18 to 29 in good health.

The V and J genes are TRBV27 and TRBJ2-7, with TRBD1 identical over 7 bases. The CDR3 length is 15 residues. V lost 2 bases to trimming and J lost 3 bases; unmatched junction nucleotides: 7. CDR1 MNHEY and CDR2 SMNVEV come from the germline V gene (reference sequence). CDR3 sequence: CASSLEFGTVYEQYF. CDR3 nucleotides: TGTGCCAGCAGTTTAGAATTTGGGACAGTCTACGAGCAGTACTTC.

This chain connects TRBV5-4 to TRBJ1-2; 7 nucleotides align to TRBD1. Germline V CDR1 and CDR2: SGHNT, YYREEE (reference sequence). The CDR3 covers 15 residues. Trimming at V came to 4 bases and at J to 3 bases, leaving 9 bases not matched to a gene. The CDR3 loop reads CASSLGTEEDYGYTF. In DNA, the CDR3 is TGTGCCAGCAGCCTGGGGACAGAGGAGGACTATGGCTACACCTTC.

The genes are TRBV2 and TRBJ2-1; 9 bases line up with TRBD2. The CDR3 covers 16 residues. With 2 bases clipped from V and 8 bases from J, the junction kept 10 bases outside the gene matches. The germline V gene has CDR1 SNHLY and CDR2 FYNNEI. The CDR3 here is CASSEFGGGAFDEQFF. The CDR3 coding sequence is TGTGCCAGCAGTGAATTTGGCGGGGGGGCCTTCGATGAGCAGTTCTTC.